The present entry profiles one TCR beta chain with its context. Its antigen is undetermined. This record belongs to a study of Graves' ophthalmopathy and Graves' hyperthyroidism. Overall study results and limits: Ophthalmopathy progression predictions by the model showed roughly 77% specificity and approximately 71% sensitivity.

CDR3 regions of TCR beta were amplified from RNA transcripts. The first round was an RT-PCR with HTBI primers, and the second round was a multiplex PCR. TCRdb independently ran MiXCR on the multiplex PCR reads; one entry per CDR3 protein. The table shows approximately 210,000 distinct CDR3 sequences, with under 30% occurring only once. The material sequenced was peripheral blood. The sequence came from a man aged 45-60 years with Graves' ophthalmopathy.

The CDR3: CASSYSTGSPQHF. Here the CDR3 DNA reads TGTGCCAGCAGTTACTCGACAGGCTCTCCCCAGCATTTT. The V and J genes are TRBV6-5 and TRBJ1-5; weak D call: TRBD1 (6 bases). The CDR3 extends over 13 amino acids. Germline V gene sequence: CDR1 MNHEY, CDR2 SVGAGI. The V end was cut by 0 bases, the J end by 10 bases, with 10 bases between.